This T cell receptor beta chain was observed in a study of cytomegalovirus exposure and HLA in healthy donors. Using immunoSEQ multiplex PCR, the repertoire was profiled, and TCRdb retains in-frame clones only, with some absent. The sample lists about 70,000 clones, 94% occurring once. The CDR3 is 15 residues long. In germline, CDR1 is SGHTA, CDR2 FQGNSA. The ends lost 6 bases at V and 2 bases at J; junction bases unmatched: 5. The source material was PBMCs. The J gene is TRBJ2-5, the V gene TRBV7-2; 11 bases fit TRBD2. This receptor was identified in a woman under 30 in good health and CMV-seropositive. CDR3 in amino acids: CASSTSGGFQETQYF. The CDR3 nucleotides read TGTGCCAGCAGTACTAGCGGGGGTTTTCAAGAGACCCAGTACTTC. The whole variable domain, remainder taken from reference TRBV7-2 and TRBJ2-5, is GAGVSQSPSNKVTEKGKDVELRCDPISGHTALYWYRQSLGQGLEFLIYFQGNSAPDKSGLPSDRFSAERTGGSVSTLTIQRTQQEDSAVYLCASSTSGGFQETQYFGPGTRLLVL.